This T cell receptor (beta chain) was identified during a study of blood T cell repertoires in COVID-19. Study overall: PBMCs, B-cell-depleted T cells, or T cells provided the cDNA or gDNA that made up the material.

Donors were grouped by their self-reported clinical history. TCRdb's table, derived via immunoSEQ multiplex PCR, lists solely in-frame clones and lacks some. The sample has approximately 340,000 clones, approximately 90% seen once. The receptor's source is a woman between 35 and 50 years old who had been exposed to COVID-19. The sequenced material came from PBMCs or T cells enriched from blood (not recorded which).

CDR3 DNA: TGTGCCAGCAGCTCAAAAAATGACATCTCTGGAAACACCATATATTTT. This translates into CASSSKNDISGNTIYF. The chain employs TRBV7-9 and TRBJ1-3; D is undetermined. Trimming removed 4 bases at V and 0 bases at J, with 13 bases between. Germline V gene sequence: CDR1 SEHNR, CDR2 FQNEAQ (reference sequence). The CDR3 runs 16 residues. The full variable domain, completed using reference TRBV7-9 and TRBJ1-3, is DTGVSQNPRHKITKRGQNVTFRCDPISEHNRLYWYRQTLGQGPEFLTYFQNEAQLEKSRLLSDRFSAERPKGSFSTLEIQRTEQGDSAMYLCASSSKNDISGNTIYFGEGSWLTVV.